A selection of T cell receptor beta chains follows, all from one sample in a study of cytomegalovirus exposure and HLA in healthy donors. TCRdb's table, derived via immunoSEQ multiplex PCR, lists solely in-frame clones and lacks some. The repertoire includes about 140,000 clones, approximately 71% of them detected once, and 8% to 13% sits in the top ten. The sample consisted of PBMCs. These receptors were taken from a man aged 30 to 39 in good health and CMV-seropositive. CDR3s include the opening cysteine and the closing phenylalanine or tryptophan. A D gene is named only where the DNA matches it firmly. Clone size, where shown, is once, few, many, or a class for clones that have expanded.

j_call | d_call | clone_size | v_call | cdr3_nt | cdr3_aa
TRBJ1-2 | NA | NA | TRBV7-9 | TGTGCCAGCAGCTTAGCGGAGGACTCACAGGGTGGCTACACCTTC | CASSLAEDSQGGYTF
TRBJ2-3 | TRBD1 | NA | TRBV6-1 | TGTGCCAGCAGTTCACAGGGGAGAGATACGCAGTATTTT | CASSSQGRDTQYF
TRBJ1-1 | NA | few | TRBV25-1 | TGTGCCAGCAGTGAAATGGGGCAATTGAACACTGAAGCTTTCTTT | CASSEMGQLNTEAFF
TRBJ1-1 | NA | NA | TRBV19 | TGTGCCAGTAGTGCGGGGGTTACGGTGAACACTGAAGCTTTCTTT | CASSAGVTVNTEAFF
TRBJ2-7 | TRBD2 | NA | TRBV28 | TGTGCCAGCAGTCGACAACCGGGACTAGCGGAATACGAGCAGTACTTC | CASSRQPGLAEYEQYF
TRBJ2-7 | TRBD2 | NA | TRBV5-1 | TGCGCCAGCAGCTTCACGGGACTAGCGGGAGGTAGCGAGCAGTACTTC | CASSFTGLAGGSEQYF
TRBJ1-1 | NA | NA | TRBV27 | TGTGCCAGCAGTTCGCGCCTTTCCGACAGTCCTGAAGCTTTCTTT | CASSSRLSDSPEAFF
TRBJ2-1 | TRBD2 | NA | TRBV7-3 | TGTGCCAGCAGCTCCGGGGCGGGAGGTCTCACTGAGCAGTTCTTC | CASSSGAGGLTEQFF
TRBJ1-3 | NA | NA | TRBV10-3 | TGTGCCATCAGTGATGTCGGCAGGGATGCAAACACCATATATTTT | CAISDVGRDANTIYF
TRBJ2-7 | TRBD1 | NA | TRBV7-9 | TGTTCCAGCAGCTTGTGGCCCGCTCGGGGACAGTCTTACGAGCAGTACTTC | CSSSLWPARGQSYEQYF
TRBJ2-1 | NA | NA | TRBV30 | TGTGCCTGTGAAGGGGGACTACGGGTTGAGCAGTTCTTC | CACEGGLRVEQFF
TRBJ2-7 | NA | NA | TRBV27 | TGTGCCAGCAGTCCAAGACAGATCTCCTACGAGCAGTACTTC | CASSPRQISYEQYF
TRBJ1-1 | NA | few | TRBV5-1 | TGCGCCAGCAGCTCAAGGCTACAGGGTCGGAACACTGAAGCTTTCTTT | CASSSRLQGRNTEAFF
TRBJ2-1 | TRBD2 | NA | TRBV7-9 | TGTGCCAGCAGTAGGACTAGCGGGAGTATCTATGAGCAGTTCTTC | CASSRTSGSIYEQFF
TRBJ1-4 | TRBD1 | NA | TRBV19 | TGTGCCAGTAGTTTGGCGCGGGATTGGACAGGACTTAATGAAAAACTGTTTTTT | CASSLARDWTGLNEKLFF
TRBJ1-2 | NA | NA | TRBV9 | TGTGCCAGCAGCCCAGGTGGGGGGAGCTATGGCTACACCTTC | CASSPGGGSYGYTF
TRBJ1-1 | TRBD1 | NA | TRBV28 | TGTGCCAGCAGTAAGGGACAGGGTTGGTCTGAAGCTTTCTTT | CASSKGQGWSEAFF
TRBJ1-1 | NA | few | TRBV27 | TGTGCCAGCTATTCGGGAGGCGGGATGAACACTGAAGCTTTCTTT | CASYSGGGMNTEAFF
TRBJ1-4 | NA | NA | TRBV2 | TGTGCCAGCAGTGCCGAGGGGACTACTAATGAAAAACTGTTTTTT | CASSAEGTTNEKLFF
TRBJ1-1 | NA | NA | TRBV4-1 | TGCGCCAGCAGCCCGCAGGTAAGCGGGTCTAACACTGAAGCTTTCTTT | CASSPQVSGSNTEAFF
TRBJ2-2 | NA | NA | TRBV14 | TGTGCCAGCAAACTCCGAGAACCCGGGGAGCTGTTTTTT | CASKLREPGELFF
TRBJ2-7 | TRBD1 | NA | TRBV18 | TGTGCCAGCTCACCGGGGACAGTCTACGAGCAGTACTTC | CASSPGTVYEQYF
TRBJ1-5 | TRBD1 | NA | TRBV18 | TGTGCCAGCTCACCATTCGGGGGAGGACAGGGAGCAAGCAATCAGCCCCAGCATTTT | CASSPFGGGQGASNQPQHF
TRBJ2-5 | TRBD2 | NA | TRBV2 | TGTGCCAGCAGTGGACTAGCGGGGGGCATACAAGAGACCCAGTACTTC | CASSGLAGGIQETQYF
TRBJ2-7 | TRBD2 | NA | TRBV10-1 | TGCGCCAGCAGTGAGTCACGGCTAGCGGGAGGGCCCGAGCAGTACTTC | CASSESRLAGGPEQYF
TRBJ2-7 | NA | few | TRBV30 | TGTGCCTGGAGTAGACAGAGCTCCTACGAGCAGTACTTC | CAWSRQSSYEQYF
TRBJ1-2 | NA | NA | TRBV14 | TGTGCCAGCAGCCAACGACAGAGCTATGGCTACACCTTC | CASSQRQSYGYTF
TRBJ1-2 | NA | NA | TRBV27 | TGTGCCAGCCCTATAGGGACAAGCTATGGCTACACCTTC | CASPIGTSYGYTF
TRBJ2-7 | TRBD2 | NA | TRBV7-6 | TGTGCCAGCAGCTTAATTGAAGGGACTAGCGTCGAGCAGTACTTC | CASSLIEGTSVEQYF
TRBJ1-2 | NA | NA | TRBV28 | TGTGCCAGCACCGATTTCGTCGCGGACTATGGCTACCCCTTC | CASTDFVADYGYPF
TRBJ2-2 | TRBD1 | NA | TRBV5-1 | TGCGCCAGCAGCTTCCTCGGGACAGGAAACACCGGGGAGCTGTTTTTT | CASSFLGTGNTGELFF
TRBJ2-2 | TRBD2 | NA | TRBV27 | TGTGCCAGCAGTTTGGGGGGGACCGGGGAGCTGTTTTTT | CASSLGGTGELFF
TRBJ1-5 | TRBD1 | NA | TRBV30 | TGTGCCTGGACCCGACAGGGGGATCAGCCCCAGCATTTT | CAWTRQGDQPQHF
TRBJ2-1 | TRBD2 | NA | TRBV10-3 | TGTGCCATCAGGTCGGGGAGGGGAGTAGCGGGAGGAGTGAGCAATGAGCAGTTCTTC | CAIRSGRGVAGGVSNEQFF
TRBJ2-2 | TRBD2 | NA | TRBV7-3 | TGTGCCAGCAGCTCAGGGACTAGAGGCACCGGGGAGCTGTTTTTT | CASSSGTRGTGELFF
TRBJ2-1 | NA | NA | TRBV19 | TGTGCCAGTACTTCCGGGTCTACCGACAATGAGCAGTTCTTC | CASTSGSTDNEQFF
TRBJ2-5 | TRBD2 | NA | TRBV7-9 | TGTGCCAGCAGACACACTAGCGGCCAAGAGACCCAGTACTTC | CASRHTSGQETQYF
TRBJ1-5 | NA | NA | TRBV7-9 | TGTGCCAGCAGCTTAGGGCCGCCCAGAAGTAGCAATCAGCCCCAGCATTTT | CASSLGPPRSSNQPQHF
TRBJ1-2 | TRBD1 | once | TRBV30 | TGTGCCTGGGACAGGGAATGGAAGGGGTCTAACTATGGCTACACCTTC | CAWDREWKGSNYGYTF
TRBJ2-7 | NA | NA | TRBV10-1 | TGCGCCAGCAGTGAGTTCAGGGGACGCGAGCAGTACTTC | CASSEFRGREQYF
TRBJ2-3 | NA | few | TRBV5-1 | TGCGCCAGCAGCCCGCAACAGGGAACAGGCACAGATACGCAGTATTTT | CASSPQQGTGTDTQYF
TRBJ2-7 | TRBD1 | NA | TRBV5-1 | TGCGCCAGCAGCTTCACCGGACAGACCAGGGGGAGTACCGAGCAGTACTTC | CASSFTGQTRGSTEQYF
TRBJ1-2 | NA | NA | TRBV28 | TGTGCCAGCAGTTTACAGGGATCCGGCTACACCTTC | CASSLQGSGYTF
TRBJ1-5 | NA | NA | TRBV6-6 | TGTGCCAGCGGGGGGGGTACGAATCAGCCCCAGCATTTT | CASGGGTNQPQHF
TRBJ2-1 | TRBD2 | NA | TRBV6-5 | TGTGCCAGCAGTTGGCTAGCGGGACCCTACAATGAGCAGTTCTTC | CASSWLAGPYNEQFF
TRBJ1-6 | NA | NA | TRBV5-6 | TGTGCCAGCAGCTTAAGGGGCGCGAATTCACCCCTCCACTTT | CASSLRGANSPLHF
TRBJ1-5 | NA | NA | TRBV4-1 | TGCGCCAGCAGCCATGGGAAAGGGGCAAGCAATCAGCCCCAGCATTTT | CASSHGKGASNQPQHF
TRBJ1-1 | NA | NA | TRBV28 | TGTGCCAGCAGACATCCCTCCGGGAGGAGAACTGAAGCTTTCTTT | CASRHPSGRRTEAFF
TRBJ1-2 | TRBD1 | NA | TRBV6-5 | TGTGCCAGCAGTTACGAGGGGGCGTACTATGGCTACACCTTC | CASSYEGAYYGYTF
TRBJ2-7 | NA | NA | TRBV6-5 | TGTGCCAGCAGCGGTTACTCCTACGAGCAGTACTTC | CASSGYSYEQYF
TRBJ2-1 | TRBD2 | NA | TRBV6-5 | TGTGCCAGCAGTTTAGCGGGAGGGATCTACAATGAGCAGTTCTTC | CASSLAGGIYNEQFF
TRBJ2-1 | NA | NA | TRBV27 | TGTGCCACCGACATGTACCCAAACAACAATGAGCAGTTCTTC | CATDMYPNNNEQFF
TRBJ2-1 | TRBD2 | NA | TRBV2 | TGTGCCAGCCCTAGCGGGACTAGCTACAATGAGCAGTTCTTC | CASPSGTSYNEQFF